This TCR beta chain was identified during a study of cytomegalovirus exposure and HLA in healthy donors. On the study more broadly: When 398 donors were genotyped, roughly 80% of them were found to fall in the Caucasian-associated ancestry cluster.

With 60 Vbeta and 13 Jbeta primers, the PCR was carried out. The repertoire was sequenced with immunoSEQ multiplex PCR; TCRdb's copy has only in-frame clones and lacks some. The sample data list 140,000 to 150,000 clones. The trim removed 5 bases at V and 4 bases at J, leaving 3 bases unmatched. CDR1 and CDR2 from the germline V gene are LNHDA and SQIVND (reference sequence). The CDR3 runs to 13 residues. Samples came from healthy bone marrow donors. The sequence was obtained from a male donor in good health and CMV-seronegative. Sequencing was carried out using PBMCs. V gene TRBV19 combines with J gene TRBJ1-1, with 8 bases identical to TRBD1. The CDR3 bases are TGTGCCAGTAGTCGGGACAGGACCACTGAAGCTTTCTTT. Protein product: CASSRDRTTEAFF.